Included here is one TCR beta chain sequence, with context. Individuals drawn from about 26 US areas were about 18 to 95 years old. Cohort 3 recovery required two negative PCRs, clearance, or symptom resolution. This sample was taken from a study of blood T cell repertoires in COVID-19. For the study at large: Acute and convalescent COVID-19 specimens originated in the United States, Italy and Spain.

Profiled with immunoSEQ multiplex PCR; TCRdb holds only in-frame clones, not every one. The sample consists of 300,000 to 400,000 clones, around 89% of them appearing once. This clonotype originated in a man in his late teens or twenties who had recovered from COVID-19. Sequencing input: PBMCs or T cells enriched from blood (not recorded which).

DNA for the CDR3: TGTGCCAGCAGCGTGGGGACAGGGATAAACTATGGCTACACCTTC. This sequence encodes CASSVGTGINYGYTF. The chain employs TRBV9 and TRBJ1-2; 9 nucleotides line up with TRBD1. The CDR3 has 15 amino acids. Trimming removed 2 bases from V and 2 bases from J; junction bases left unmatched: 4. The germline V gene encodes CDR1 SGDLS and CDR2 YYNGEE.